The clone carrying this TCR beta chain was counted a single time. These data originate in a study of cytomegalovirus exposure and HLA in healthy donors. There are 15 residues in the CDR3. Germline values: CDR1 SGHDT, CDR2 YYEEEE. J was trimmed by 5 bases and V by 4 bases; bases with no gene match: 3. In the PCR, 60 Vbeta and 13 Jbeta primers were used. The authors' processing: Among the unique TCR beta chains that a later analysis counted, about 81 million in all, about 12 million were shared. TCRdb's copy holds only in-frame clones and misses some; the assay was immunoSEQ multiplex PCR. V, J and clone size reflect that table, while D and trimming were determined from the DNA. Of some 190,000 clones listed, around 80% were seen once; the top ten hold approximately 2%.

The chain is built from TRBV5-6 and TRBJ2-1; 13 nucleotides line up with TRBD2. Sequencing was done on a sample of PBMCs. This TCR was sampled from a woman in her 30s in good health and CMV-seronegative. Here the CDR3 DNA reads TGTGCCAGCAGCGTACTAGCGGGGGGGAACAATGAGCAGTTCTTC. Translation: CASSVLAGGNNEQFF.